This TCR beta chain is from a study of cytomegalovirus exposure and HLA in healthy donors. Study-level points and caveats: TRBV6-2, TRBV6-3 and some other V segments were unresolvable in 87-base-pair reads. Listed as cytomegalovirus-associated were roughly 180 TCR beta chains.

This CDR3 has 16 residues. The germline V gene encodes CDR1 SGHNT and CDR2 YYREEE (reference sequence). This clone came up a few times. The antigen is not known. Vbeta (60) and Jbeta (13) primers were used in the PCR. Data came from immunoSEQ multiplex PCR; TCRdb stores just in-frame clones and leaves some out. This sample yields about 120,000 clones, of which 60% to 85% are seen a single time; less than 3% belongs to the top ten. The receptor was derived from a woman in her thirties or forties in good health and CMV-seropositive. The V gene is TRBV5-4, the J gene TRBJ2-5, with TRBD1 identical over 7 bases. The DNA end favors TRBJ2-7, so the J call may be wrong. The sequenced material came from PBMCs. The CDR3 region is CASSLGTGAGGNEQYF. CDR3 nucleotide sequence: TGTGCCAGCAGCTTGGGAACAGGGGCCGGTGGGAACGAGCAGTACTTC.